This TCR beta chain was identified during a study of T cells in Graves' hyperthyroidism and ophthalmopathy. Using RNA transcripts as the source, TCR beta CDR3 regions were amplified. The HTBI primer set drove a first-round RT-PCR of the TCR CDR3. TCRdb re-called the multiplex PCR reads through MiXCR, storing one row per CDR3 protein. The sample shows about 610,000 distinct CDR3 sequences, under 60% of them seen only once. The CDR3 sequence is 14 residues long. Germline V gene sequence: CDR1 SGHAT, CDR2 FQNNGV. The J segment lost 12 bases and the V segment lost 3 bases, leaving 14 bases of the junction unmatched.

J is TRBJ2-7 and V is TRBV11-2; 7 positions agree with TRBD1. Sequencing used peripheral blood or thyroid tissue (not recorded which). The sequence came from a woman between 18 and 29 years old with Graves' hyperthyroidism. CDR3 sequence (DNA): TGTGCCAGCAGCTTCGACAGGGCATCGTTCGATGCGTACTTC. Amino acids: CASSFDRASFDAYF.